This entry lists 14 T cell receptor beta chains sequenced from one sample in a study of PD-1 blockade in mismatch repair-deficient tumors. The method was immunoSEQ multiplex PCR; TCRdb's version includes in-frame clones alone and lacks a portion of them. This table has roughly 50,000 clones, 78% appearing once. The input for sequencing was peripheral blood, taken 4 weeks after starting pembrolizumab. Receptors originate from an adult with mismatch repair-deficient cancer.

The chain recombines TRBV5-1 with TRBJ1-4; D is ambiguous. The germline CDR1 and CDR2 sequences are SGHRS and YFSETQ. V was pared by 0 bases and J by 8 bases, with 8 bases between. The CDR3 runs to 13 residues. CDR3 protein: CASSLVVGEKLFF. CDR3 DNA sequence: TGCGCCAGCAGCTTGGTAGTGGGAGAAAAACTGTTTTTT. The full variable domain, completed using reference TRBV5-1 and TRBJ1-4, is KAGVTQTPRYLIKTRGQQVTLSCSPISGHRSVSWYQQTPGQGLQFLFEYFSETQRNKGNFPGRFSGRQFSNSRSEMNVSTLELGDSALYLCASSLVVGEKLFFGSGTQLSVL.

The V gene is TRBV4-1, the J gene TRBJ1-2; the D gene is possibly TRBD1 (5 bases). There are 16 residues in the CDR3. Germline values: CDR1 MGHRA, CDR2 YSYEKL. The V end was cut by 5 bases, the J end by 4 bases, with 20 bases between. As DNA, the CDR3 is TGCGCCAGCAGCGAAGTAGAACGGGACGGCCTCTATGGCTACACCTTC. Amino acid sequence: CASSEVERDGLYGYTF.

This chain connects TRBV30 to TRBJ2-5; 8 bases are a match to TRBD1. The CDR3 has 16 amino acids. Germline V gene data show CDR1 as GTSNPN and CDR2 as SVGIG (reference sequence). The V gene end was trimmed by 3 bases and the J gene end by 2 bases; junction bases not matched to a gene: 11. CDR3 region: CAWSRYRGIGQETQYF. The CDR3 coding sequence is TGTGCCTGGAGCCGCTACAGGGGGATCGGGCAAGAGACCCAGTACTTC.

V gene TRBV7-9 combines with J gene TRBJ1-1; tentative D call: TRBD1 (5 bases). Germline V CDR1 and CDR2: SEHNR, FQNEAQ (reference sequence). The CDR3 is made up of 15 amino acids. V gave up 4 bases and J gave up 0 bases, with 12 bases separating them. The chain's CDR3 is CASSSPTDLNTEAFF. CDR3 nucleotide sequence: TGTGCCAGCAGCTCCCCGACAGATTTGAACACTGAAGCTTTCTTT. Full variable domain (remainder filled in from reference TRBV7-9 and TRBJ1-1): DTGVSQNPRHKITKRGQNVTFRCDPISEHNRLYWYRQTLGQGPEFLTYFQNEAQLEKSRLLSDRFSAERPKGSFSTLEIQRTEQGDSAMYLCASSSPTDLNTEAFFGQGTRLTVV.

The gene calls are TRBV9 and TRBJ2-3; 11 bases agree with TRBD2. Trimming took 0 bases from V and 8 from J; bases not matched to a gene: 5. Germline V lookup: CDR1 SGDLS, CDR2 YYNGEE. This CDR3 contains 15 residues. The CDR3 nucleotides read TGTGCCAGCAGCGTAGCTAGCGGGAGGCTCGCTACGCAGTATTTT. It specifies CASSVASGRLATQYF.

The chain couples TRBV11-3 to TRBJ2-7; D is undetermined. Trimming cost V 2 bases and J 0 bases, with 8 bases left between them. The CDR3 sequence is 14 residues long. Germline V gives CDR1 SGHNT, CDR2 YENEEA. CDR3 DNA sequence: TGTGCCAGCAGCTTAATCAAGAGCTCCTACGAGCAGTACTTC. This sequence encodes CASSLIKSSYEQYF.

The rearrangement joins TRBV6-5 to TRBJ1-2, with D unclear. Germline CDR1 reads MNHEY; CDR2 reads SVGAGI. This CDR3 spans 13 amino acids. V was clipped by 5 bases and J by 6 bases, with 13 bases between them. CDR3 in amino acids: CASSLRAGDGYTF. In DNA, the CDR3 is TGTGCCAGCAGTCTTCGGGCAGGTGATGGCTACACCTTC.

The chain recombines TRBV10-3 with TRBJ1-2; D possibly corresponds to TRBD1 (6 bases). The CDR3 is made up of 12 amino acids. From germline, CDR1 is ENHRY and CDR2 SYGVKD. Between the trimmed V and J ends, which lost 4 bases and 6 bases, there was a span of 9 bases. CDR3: CAISAQGNGYTF. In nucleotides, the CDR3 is TGTGCCATCAGTGCCCAGGGGAATGGCTACACCTTC.

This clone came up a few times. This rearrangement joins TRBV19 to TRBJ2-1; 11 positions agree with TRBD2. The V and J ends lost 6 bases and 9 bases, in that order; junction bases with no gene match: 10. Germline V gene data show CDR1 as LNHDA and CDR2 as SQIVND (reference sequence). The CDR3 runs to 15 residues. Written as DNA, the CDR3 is TGTGCCAGTAGAGAACTAGCGGGAGTTAGCGGTGAGCAGTTCTTC. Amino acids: CASRELAGVSGEQFF.

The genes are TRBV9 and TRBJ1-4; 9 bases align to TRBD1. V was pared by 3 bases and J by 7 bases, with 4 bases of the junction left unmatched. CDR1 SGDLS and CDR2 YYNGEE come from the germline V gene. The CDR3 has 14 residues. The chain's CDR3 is CASSGGTGSEKLFF. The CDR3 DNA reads TGTGCCAGCAGCGGCGGGACAGGGAGTGAAAAACTGTTTTTT.

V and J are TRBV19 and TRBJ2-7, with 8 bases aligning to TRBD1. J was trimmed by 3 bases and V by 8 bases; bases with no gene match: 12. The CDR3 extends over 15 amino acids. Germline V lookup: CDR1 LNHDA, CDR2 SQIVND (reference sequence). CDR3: CASRTRDRLNYEQYF. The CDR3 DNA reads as TGTGCCAGTCGGACCAGGGACAGGTTAAACTACGAGCAGTACTTC.

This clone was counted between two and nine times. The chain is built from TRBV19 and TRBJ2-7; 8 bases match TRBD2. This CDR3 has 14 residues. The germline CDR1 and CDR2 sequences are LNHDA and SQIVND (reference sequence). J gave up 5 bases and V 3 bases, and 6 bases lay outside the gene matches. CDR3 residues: CASSIVAGGHEQYF. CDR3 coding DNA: TGTGCCAGTAGTATTGTCGCGGGAGGACACGAGCAGTACTTC.

The CDR3 DNA follows: TGTGCCAGCAGTGAAGCTCCGAACACTGAAGCTTTCTTT. Translated, it gives CASSEAPNTEAFF. V is TRBV6-4 and J is TRBJ1-1; the D is unclear. Per the germline V gene, CDR1 is MRHNA and CDR2 is SNTAGT. This CDR3 has 13 amino acids. Trimming cost V 3 bases and J 1 base, with 6 bases left between them.

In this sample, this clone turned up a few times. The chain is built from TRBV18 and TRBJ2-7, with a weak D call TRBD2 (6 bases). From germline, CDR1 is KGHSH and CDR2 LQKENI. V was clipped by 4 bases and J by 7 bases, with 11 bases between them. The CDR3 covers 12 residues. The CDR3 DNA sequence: TGTGCCAGCTCACGCGGGACTCTAGAGCAGTACTTC. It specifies CASSRGTLEQYF.